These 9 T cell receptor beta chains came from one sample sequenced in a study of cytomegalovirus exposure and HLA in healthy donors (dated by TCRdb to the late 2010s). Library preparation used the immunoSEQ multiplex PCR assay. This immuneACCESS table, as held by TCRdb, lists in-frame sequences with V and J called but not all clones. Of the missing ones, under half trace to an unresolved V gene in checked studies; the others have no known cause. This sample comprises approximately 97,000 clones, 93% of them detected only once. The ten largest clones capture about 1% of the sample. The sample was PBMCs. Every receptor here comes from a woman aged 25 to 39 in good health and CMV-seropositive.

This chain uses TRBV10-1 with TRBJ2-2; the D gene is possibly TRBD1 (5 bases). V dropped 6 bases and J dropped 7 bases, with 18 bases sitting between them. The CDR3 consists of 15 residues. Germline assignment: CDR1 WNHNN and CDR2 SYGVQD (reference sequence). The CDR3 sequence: CASRKIDREVGELFF. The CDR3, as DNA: TGCGCCAGCAGGAAGATCGACAGAGAGGTCGGGGAGCTGTTTTTT.

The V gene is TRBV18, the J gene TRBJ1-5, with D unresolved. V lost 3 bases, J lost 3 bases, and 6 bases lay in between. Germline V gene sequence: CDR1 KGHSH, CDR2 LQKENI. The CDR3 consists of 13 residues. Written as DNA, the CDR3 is TGTGCCAGCTCACCTTCCATCAATCAGCCCCAGCATTTT. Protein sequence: CASSPSINQPQHF.

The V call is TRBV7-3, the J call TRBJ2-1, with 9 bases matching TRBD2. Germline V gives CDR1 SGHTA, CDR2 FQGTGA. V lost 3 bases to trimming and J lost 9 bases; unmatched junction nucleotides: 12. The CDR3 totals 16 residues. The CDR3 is CASSLGGRALGIEQFF. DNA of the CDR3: TGTGCCAGCAGCTTGGGCGGGAGGGCCTTGGGTATTGAGCAGTTCTTC.

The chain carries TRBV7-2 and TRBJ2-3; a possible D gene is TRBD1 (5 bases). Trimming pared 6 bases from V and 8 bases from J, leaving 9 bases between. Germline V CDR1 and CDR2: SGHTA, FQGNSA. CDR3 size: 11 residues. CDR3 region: CASRQGSTQYF. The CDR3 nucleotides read TGTGCCAGCAGGCAGGGAAGTACGCAGTATTTT.

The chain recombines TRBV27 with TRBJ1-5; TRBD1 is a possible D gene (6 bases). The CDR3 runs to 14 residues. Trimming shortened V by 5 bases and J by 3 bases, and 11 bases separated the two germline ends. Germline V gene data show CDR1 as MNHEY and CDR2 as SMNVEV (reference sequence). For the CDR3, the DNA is TGTGCCAGCAGTAGTACAGGGATCAATCAGCCCCAGCATTTT. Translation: CASSSTGINQPQHF.

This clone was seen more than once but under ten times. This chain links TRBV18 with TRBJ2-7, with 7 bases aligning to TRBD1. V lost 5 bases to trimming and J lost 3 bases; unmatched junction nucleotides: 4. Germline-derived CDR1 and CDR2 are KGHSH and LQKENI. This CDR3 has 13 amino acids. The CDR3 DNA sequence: TGTGCCAGCTCAGCAACAGGGGACTACGAGCAGTACTTC. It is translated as CASSATGDYEQYF.

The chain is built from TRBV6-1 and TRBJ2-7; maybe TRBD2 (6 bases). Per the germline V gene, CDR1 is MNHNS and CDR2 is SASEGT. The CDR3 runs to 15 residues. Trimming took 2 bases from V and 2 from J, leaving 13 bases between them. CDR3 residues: CASSEILAFTYEQYF. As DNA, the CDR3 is TGTGCCAGCAGTGAAATCCTAGCGTTTACCTACGAGCAGTACTTC.

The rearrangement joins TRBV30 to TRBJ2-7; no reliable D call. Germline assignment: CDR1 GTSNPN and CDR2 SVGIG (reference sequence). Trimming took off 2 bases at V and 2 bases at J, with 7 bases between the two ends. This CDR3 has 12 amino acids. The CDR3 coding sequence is TGTGCCTGGAGTTCACGGGCCTACGAGCAGTACTTC. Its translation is CAWSSRAYEQYF.

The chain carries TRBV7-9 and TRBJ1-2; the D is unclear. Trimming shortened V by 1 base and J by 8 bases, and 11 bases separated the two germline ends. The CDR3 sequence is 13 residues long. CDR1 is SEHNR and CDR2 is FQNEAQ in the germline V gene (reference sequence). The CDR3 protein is CASSLDFQWGYTF. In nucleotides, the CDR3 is TGTGCCAGCAGCTTAGATTTCCAGTGGGGCTACACCTTC.